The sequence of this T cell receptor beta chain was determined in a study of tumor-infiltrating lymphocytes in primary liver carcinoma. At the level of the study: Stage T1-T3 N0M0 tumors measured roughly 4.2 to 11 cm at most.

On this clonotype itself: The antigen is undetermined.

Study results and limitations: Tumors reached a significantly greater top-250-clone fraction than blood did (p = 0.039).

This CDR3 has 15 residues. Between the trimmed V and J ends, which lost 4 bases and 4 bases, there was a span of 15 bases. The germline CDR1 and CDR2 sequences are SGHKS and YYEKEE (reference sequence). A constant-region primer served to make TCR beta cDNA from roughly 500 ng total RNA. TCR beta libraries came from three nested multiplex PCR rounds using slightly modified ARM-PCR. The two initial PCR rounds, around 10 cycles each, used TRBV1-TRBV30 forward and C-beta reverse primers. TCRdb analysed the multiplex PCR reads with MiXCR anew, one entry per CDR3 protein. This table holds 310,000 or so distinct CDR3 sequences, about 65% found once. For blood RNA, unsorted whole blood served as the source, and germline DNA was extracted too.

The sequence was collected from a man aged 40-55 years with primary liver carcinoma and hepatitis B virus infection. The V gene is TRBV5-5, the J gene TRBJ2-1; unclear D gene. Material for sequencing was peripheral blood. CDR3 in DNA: TGTGCCAGCAGCCTTGGCACGAAGCCTTACAATGAGCAGTTCTTC. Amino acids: CASSLGTKPYNEQFF.